Each of the 22 T cell receptor beta chains below was sequenced from the same sample in a study of blood T cells in healthy people across ages. Primed by a sample-barcoded 5' primer and a J-beta primer mix, a second PCR proceeded for about 7 to 11 cycles. Each CDR3 protein is one row after TCRdb ran MiXCR on the 5' RACE reads. The table includes roughly 860,000 distinct CDR3 sequences, around 62% detected once. What was sequenced was blood. These receptors were collected from a man aged 30 to 45 in good health.

The rearrangement links TRBV6-4 to TRBJ1-1; maybe TRBD1 (6 bases). Trimming cost V 4 bases and J 4 bases, with 19 bases left between them. This CDR3 is built from 16 residues. Per germline, CDR1 MRHNA and CDR2 SNTAGT. The CDR3 protein is CASSVPPGGDGTEAFF. The CDR3 DNA follows: TGTGCCAGCAGTGTACCTCCCGGGGGCGACGGCACTGAAGCTTTCTTT.

The chain has TRBV10-3 and TRBJ2-7; D gene unclear. Trimming cost V 3 bases and J 0 bases, with 9 bases left between them. Germline-derived CDR1 and CDR2 are ENHRY and SYGVKD. The length of the CDR3 is 14 residues. Here the CDR3 DNA reads TGTGCCATCAGTGACTCGACAAACTCCTACGAGCAGTACTTC. This encodes CAISDSTNSYEQYF.

The chain links TRBV9 to TRBJ2-3, with TRBD2 matching over 9 bases. The junction had 9 bases not matched to a gene; V was cut back by 9 bases and J by 4 bases. This CDR3 region has 14 residues. CDR1 is SGDLS and CDR2 is YYNGEE in the germline V gene. CDR3 sequence (DNA): TGTGCCACCTCCCCAGCGGGGGGCGCAGATACGCAGTATTTT. Translating it yields CATSPAGGADTQYF.

The chain has TRBV28 and TRBJ1-5; D unresolved. This CDR3 comprises 15 residues. Germline V gene sequence: CDR1 MDHEN, CDR2 SYDVKM. V was pared by 2 bases and J by 0 bases, with 8 bases between. The CDR3 spells CASSLRQSSNQPQHF. In nucleotides, the CDR3 is TGTGCCAGCAGTTTACGTCAGAGTAGCAATCAGCCCCAGCATTTT.

The chain recombines TRBV6-2 or TRBV6-3 with TRBJ2-7; D possibly corresponds to TRBD1 (6 bases). V was trimmed by 7 bases and J by 4 bases, leaving 20 bases between them. CDR1 is MNHEY, CDR2 SVGEGT, per germline. The CDR3 is 15 amino acids. CDR3 sequence (DNA): TGTGCCAGCATACGGGATCGAGACAGGCTTTACGAGCAGTACTTC. Encoded protein: CASIRDRDRLYEQYF.

This sequence joins TRBV10-3 and TRBJ2-3; 8 nucleotides line up with TRBD2. Germline V lookup: CDR1 ENHRY, CDR2 SYGVKD. V lost 4 bases and J lost 2; bases outside the gene matches: 8. The CDR3 runs 16 residues. The chain's CDR3 is CAISGASGPDTDTQYF. Written as DNA, the CDR3 is TGTGCCATCAGTGGGGCTAGCGGGCCCGACACAGATACGCAGTATTTT.

This clonotype was detected once. The chain recombines TRBV27 with TRBJ2-1; the D gene could be TRBD1 or TRBD2 (6 bases each). The CDR3 contains 13 residues. Per germline, CDR1 MNHEY and CDR2 SMNVEV (reference sequence). Deletions cut 5 bases from V and 9 bases from J, with 14 bases between. CDR3 coding DNA: TGTGCCAGCAGTACCCGGGGGCCGGGTGAGCAGTTCTTC. Amino acids: CASSTRGPGEQFF.

The V and J genes are TRBV10-3 and TRBJ2-3; TRBD2 matches at 8 bases. The trim removed 8 bases at V and 0 bases at J, leaving 10 bases unmatched. This CDR3 spans 16 amino acids. Germline V gives CDR1 ENHRY, CDR2 SYGVKD. CDR3 protein: CAIGGLERGSTDTQYF. CDR3 nucleotides: TGTGCCATCGGGGGGTTGGAGCGGGGGAGCACAGATACGCAGTATTTT.

The V call is TRBV6-4, the J call TRBJ2-3, with a weak D call TRBD2 (5 bases). V lost 1 base to trimming and J lost 2 bases, with 10 bases between them. Per germline, CDR1 MRHNA and CDR2 SNTAGT. The length of the CDR3 is 15 residues. CDR3 amino acids: CASSDFRGPTDTQYF. The CDR3 nucleotides are TGTGCCAGCAGTGACTTCAGAGGGCCCACAGATACGCAGTATTTT.

The chain is built from TRBV2 and TRBJ2-1; a weak D match, TRBD1 (5 bases). Germline CDR1 SNHLY, CDR2 FYNNEI. Trimming stripped 3 bases from V and 10 bases from J, with 13 bases between. There are 13 residues in the CDR3. CDR3 sequence: CASSETAFREQFF. CDR3 nucleotide sequence: TGTGCCAGCAGTGAGACAGCCTTCAGGGAGCAGTTCTTC.

The V call is TRBV7-2, the J call TRBJ2-6; 9 bases agree with TRBD1. Germline loops: CDR1 SGHTA, CDR2 FQGNSA. With V trimmed by 0 bases and J by 4 bases, 10 bases remained unmatched. The CDR3 length is 19 residues. The CDR3 is CASSLAGTGTYVGANVLTF. The CDR3 DNA is TGTGCCAGCAGCTTAGCCGGGACAGGGACCTATGTCGGGGCCAACGTCCTGACTTTC.

The chain recombines TRBV7-9 with TRBJ1-2; the D gene is possibly TRBD1 (5 bases). The CDR3 extends over 14 amino acids. Germline lookup yields CDR1 SEHNR and CDR2 FQNEAQ (reference sequence). The germline V and J ends were trimmed by 0 bases and 6 bases, with 11 bases remaining between them. The CDR3 loop is CASSLANRRNGYTF. DNA of the CDR3: TGTGCCAGCAGCTTAGCGAACAGGAGAAATGGCTACACCTTC.

CDR3 nucleotides: TGTGCCAGCAGTCTCCTCTTTGGACAGGGGAGAAAGCACACTGAAGCTTTCTTT. The encoded protein is CASSLLFGQGRKHTEAFF. The V call is TRBV27, the J call TRBJ1-1, with 9 bases fitting TRBD1. With 5 bases clipped from V and 3 bases from J, the junction kept 16 bases outside the gene matches. Germline CDR1 and CDR2: MNHEY and SMNVEV (reference sequence). The CDR3 is 18 amino acids.

The rearrangement joins TRBV12-3 or TRBV12-4 to TRBJ1-2; TRBD1 might be the D (6 bases). The V and J ends lost 5 bases and 5 bases respectively, with 15 bases between them. The CDR3 spans 14 residues. CDR3 DNA sequence: TGTGCCAGCAGTCTGGGGGCAGGCTTATATGGCTACACCTTC. This gives the protein CASSLGAGLYGYTF.

The chain uses TRBV2 and TRBJ1-1; 7 bases line up with TRBD1. Looked up from germline, CDR1 is SNHLY and CDR2 is FYNNEI. The length of the CDR3 is 12 residues. V lost 7 bases to trimming and J lost 10 bases; unmatched junction nucleotides: 9. CDR3 bases: TGTGCCAGCACCCAGGGGGGGTCTGGAGCTTTCTTT. It encodes CASTQGGSGAFF.

With regard to this clonotype: Germline is not matched at one junction end, which may reflect a read error. This chain uses TRBV20-1 with TRBJ2-7, with 10 bases matching TRBD1. The CDR3 runs 16 residues. Germline V gene sequence: CDR1 DFQATT, CDR2 SNEGSKA (reference sequence). CDR3 region: CCAKSDRGTGVNEQYF. The CDR3 DNA follows: TGCTGTGCGAAAAGCGACCGGGGGACAGGGGTAAACGAGCAGTACTTC.

The chain links TRBV4-1 to TRBJ1-6, with D possibly TRBD1 on 6 matching bases. This CDR3 is 16 amino acids long. Germline CDR1 and CDR2: MGHRA and YSYEKL. The V gene lost 5 bases and the J gene lost 5 bases, with 16 bases spanning the gap. In nucleotides, the CDR3 is TGCGCCAGCAGCTCTAACTGGGGACAAAATAATTCACCCCTCCACTTT. This gives the protein CASSSNWGQNNSPLHF.

The gene calls are TRBV5-1 and TRBJ2-2; D is uncertain. The germline gives CDR1 SGHRS, CDR2 YFSETQ. The CDR3 totals 13 residues. Trimming took 1 base from V and 6 from J, leaving 7 bases between them. The CDR3 here is CASSLKGSGELFF. CDR3 nucleotides: TGCGCCAGCAGCTTGAAAGGGTCCGGGGAGCTGTTTTTT.

This clonotype was detected ten times or more. V gene TRBV7-2 combines with J gene TRBJ2-3; a possible D gene is TRBD2 (5 bases). Trimming pared 2 bases from V and 6 bases from J, leaving 15 bases between. The CDR3 sequence is 15 residues long. Germline V gene data show CDR1 as SGHTA and CDR2 as FQGNSA. The CDR3 loop reads CASSLRAGDRDTQYF. CDR3 nucleotide sequence: TGTGCCAGCAGCTTACGGGCCGGGGATCGGGATACGCAGTATTTT.

This sequence joins TRBV20-1 and TRBJ2-1; TRBD1 agrees at 8 bases. In germline, CDR1 is DFQATT, CDR2 SNEGSKA (reference sequence). CDR3 length: 13 residues. After removal of 3 bases from V and 7 bases from J, the junction contained 5 bases not matched to a gene. The CDR3 reads CSASWTGWNEQFF. The CDR3 nucleotides are TGCAGTGCTAGCTGGACAGGGTGGAATGAGCAGTTCTTC.

The chain uses TRBV7-8 and TRBJ2-5; the match to TRBD2 covers 11 bases. Trimming removed 5 bases from V and 9 bases from J; junction bases left unmatched: 8. CDR1 SGHVS and CDR2 FQNEAQ come from the germline V gene. CDR3 length: 14 residues. The DNA of the CDR3 is TGTGCCAGCAGCCCCGGGACTAGCGGTAGGGCCCAGTACTTC. Amino acid sequence: CASSPGTSGRAQYF. Drawing the rest from reference TRBV7-8 and TRBJ2-5, the complete variable domain is GAGVSQSPRYKVAKRGQDVALRCDPISGHVSLFWYQQALGQGPEFLTYFQNEAQLDKSGLPSDRFFAERPEGSVSTLKIQRTQQEDSAVYLCASSPGTSGRAQYFGPGTRLLVL.

A few counts support this clonotype. The CDR3 bases are TGTGCCACCAGCCCAACTGACCGGGACGAGCAGTACTTC. This codes for CATSPTDRDEQYF. The chain is built from TRBV15 and TRBJ2-7; D is uncertain. This CDR3 has 13 amino acids. The ends were cut back, 5 bases at V and 5 bases at J, with 13 bases in the middle. The V gene's germline CDR1 is LNHNV and CDR2 YYDKDF (reference sequence).